The rows below give T cell receptor beta chains drawn from one sample of a study of CD8+ T cells in alopecia areata. The data were produced by immunoSEQ multiplex PCR, yet TCRdb's version contains in-frame clones alone and is incomplete. The data show more than 110,000 clones, roughly four fifths seen once. The material was CD8+ T cells sorted from blood, obtained at week 4, from a patient treated with tofacitinib. The receptors shown here come from a human donor with alopecia areata. Each CDR3 is given with its conserved first and last residue. D genes are given only for firm matches. Only some rows state a clone size, as once, few, many or a class for expanded clones.

TRBJ2-1	NA	TRBV30	TRBD1	CAWRTGQGNNEQFF	TGTGCCTGGAGAACGGGACAGGGGAACAATGAGCAGTTCTTC
TRBJ2-7	NA	TRBV30	TRBD2	CAWSGTSGGAPAYEQYF	TGTGCCTGGAGTGGGACTAGCGGGGGGGCCCCCGCCTACGAGCAGTACTTC
TRBJ2-1	once	TRBV5-1	NA	CASSLTGLDEQFF	TGCGCCAGCAGCTTGACAGGGTTGGATGAGCAGTTCTTC
TRBJ2-5	NA	TRBV5-1	TRBD2	CASSLVGTSGGAETQYF	TGCGCCAGCAGCTTGGTAGGGACTAGCGGGGGGGCCGAGACCCAGTACTTC
TRBJ2-1	few	TRBV30	NA	CAWSVGSGGSQFF	TGTGCCTGGAGTGTGGGTTCCGGCGGTTCGCAGTTCTTC
TRBJ1-1	NA	TRBV19	NA	CASSTWGRVGTEAFF	TGTGCCAGTAGCACCTGGGGCAGGGTCGGCACTGAAGCTTTCTTT
TRBJ2-7	NA	TRBV29-1	NA	CSVSQPSSYEQYF	TGCAGCGTAAGTCAGCCGAGCTCCTACGAGCAGTACTTC
TRBJ1-6	once	TRBV7-8	NA	CASSLKTSSYNSPLHF	TGTGCCAGCAGCTTAAAAACAAGCTCCTATAATTCACCCCTCCACTTT
TRBJ2-3	NA	TRBV7-2	TRBD2	CASSPLGGVGDTQYF	TGTGCCAGCAGCCCCTTGGGGGGGGTTGGGGATACGCAGTATTTT
TRBJ2-1	NA	TRBV30	NA	CAWSQDEQFF	TGTGCCTGGAGTCAGGATGAGCAGTTCTTC
TRBJ2-3	NA	TRBV7-3	NA	CASSFGLASTDTQYF	TGTGCCAGCAGCTTTGGGCTAGCCAGCACAGATACGCAGTATTTT
TRBJ2-7	NA	TRBV6-5	NA	CASSSGFSYEQYF	TGTGCCAGCAGCTCGGGCTTCTCCTACGAGCAGTACTTC
TRBJ2-3	NA	TRBV7-9	TRBD2	CASSLVRDYTDTQYF	TGTGCCAGCAGCTTAGTTCGGGACTACACAGATACGCAGTATTTT
TRBJ2-7	NA	TRBV5-4	NA	CASSWASGPTYEQYF	TGTGCCAGCAGCTGGGCTTCGGGGCCAACCTACGAGCAGTACTTC
TRBJ2-3	NA	TRBV7-9	NA	CASSGLRTDTQYF	TGTGCCAGCAGCGGACTTCGCACAGATACGCAGTATTTT
TRBJ2-3	NA	TRBV27	TRBD1	CASSPYRGSTDTQYF	TGTGCCAGCAGTCCCTACAGGGGGAGCACAGATACGCAGTATTTT
TRBJ2-7	NA	TRBV5-5	NA	CASSSGLYEQYF	TGTGCCAGCAGCTCGGGACTTTACGAGCAGTACTTC
TRBJ2-7	NA	TRBV14	NA	CASSPNVRTVAEQYF	TGTGCCAGCAGCCCAAACGTAAGGACAGTAGCCGAGCAGTACTTC
TRBJ1-2	once	TRBV11-2	NA	CASSLDAVSNYGYTF	TGTGCCAGCAGCTTAGACGCAGTTTCTAACTATGGCTACACCTTC
TRBJ1-3	NA	TRBV9	NA	CASSAILGNTIYF	TGTGCCAGCAGCGCGATCCTTGGAAACACCATATATTTT
TRBJ2-5	few	TRBV27	NA	CASSPSGLGTQYF	TGTGCCAGCAGTCCTTCGGGACTTGGGACCCAGTACTTC
TRBJ2-1	NA	TRBV19	TRBD1	CASSMTGTYNEQFF	TGTGCCAGTAGTATGACAGGGACCTACAATGAGCAGTTCTTC
TRBJ2-5	NA	TRBV18	TRBD1	CASSRAGTGEEETQYF	TGTGCCAGCTCACGCGCCGGGACAGGGGAAGAAGAGACCCAGTACTTC
TRBJ1-1	NA	TRBV7-2	TRBD1	CASSFRGLGPEAFF	TGTGCCAGCAGCTTCAGGGGGCTTGGGCCTGAAGCTTTCTTT
TRBJ2-5	NA	TRBV27	NA	CASMGSQETQYF	TGTGCCAGCATGGGGTCCCAAGAGACCCAGTACTTC
TRBJ1-4	NA	TRBV21-1	NA	CASPTNEKLFF	TGTGCCAGCCCAACTAATGAAAAACTGTTTTTT
TRBJ1-5	NA	TRBV27	NA	CASSFSSNQPQHF	TGTGCCAGCAGTTTTTCCAGCAATCAGCCCCAGCATTTT
TRBJ2-7	NA	TRBV29-1	NA	CSVEVPGGQYEQYF	TGCAGCGTTGAAGTCCCAGGGGGGCAATACGAGCAGTACTTC
TRBJ2-3	NA	TRBV29-1	NA	CSVEGAYGSTDTQYF	TGCAGCGTTGAAGGCGCGTATGGGAGCACAGATACGCAGTATTTT
TRBJ2-5	NA	TRBV7-9	NA	CASSLGGPQETQYF	TGTGCCAGCAGCTTAGGTGGACCCCAAGAGACCCAGTACTTC
TRBJ2-1	NA	TRBV4-1	NA	CASSRQSGEQFF	TGCGCCAGCAGCCGACAGTCCGGTGAGCAGTTCTTC
TRBJ1-4	NA	TRBV6-5	NA	CASSPGRVLEKLFF	TGTGCCAGCAGCCCCGGCAGGGTTTTGGAAAAACTGTTTTTT
TRBJ1-1	once	TRBV27	NA	CASSLGYSTEAFF	TGTGCCAGCAGTTTAGGTTATAGCACTGAAGCTTTCTTT
TRBJ1-1	NA	TRBV4-3	NA	CASSQEYLGDTEAFF	TGCGCCAGCAGCCAAGAGTATCTCGGGGACACTGAAGCTTTCTTT
TRBJ1-1	NA	TRBV30	TRBD1	CAWIRDRAITEAFF	TGTGCCTGGATTCGGGACAGGGCGATCACTGAAGCTTTCTTT
TRBJ2-2	few	TRBV18	NA	CASAAGPAGELFF	TGTGCCAGCGCAGCTGGGCCGGCCGGGGAGCTGTTTTTT
TRBJ2-1	NA	TRBV15	TRBD1	CATSRTRDRDNEQFF	TGTGCCACCAGCAGAACCCGGGACAGAGACAATGAGCAGTTCTTC
TRBJ1-3	NA	TRBV5-1	NA	CASSLAPGNTIYF	TGCGCCAGCAGCTTGGCCCCGGGAAACACCATATATTTT
TRBJ2-7	NA	TRBV4-1	NA	CASSHLSVGEYEQYF	TGCGCCAGCAGCCATTTATCGGTAGGGGAATACGAGCAGTACTTC
TRBJ2-1	NA	TRBV4-3	TRBD2	CASSQGLGLNEQFF	TGCGCCAGCAGTCAGGGACTAGGTCTAAATGAGCAGTTCTTC
TRBJ2-7	NA	TRBV2	TRBD1	CASRNRGTDLGEQYF	TGTGCCAGCAGAAACAGGGGGACTGATCTTGGCGAGCAGTACTTC
TRBJ2-1	once	TRBV5-8	NA	CASRDGRHSYNEQFF	TGTGCCAGCAGGGATGGACGGCACTCCTACAATGAGCAGTTCTTC
TRBJ2-7	NA	TRBV11-2	TRBD2	CASSSTGLAGDNEQYF	TGTGCCAGCAGCTCAACAGGACTAGCGGGGGATAACGAGCAGTACTTC
TRBJ2-7	NA	TRBV19	TRBD2	CASSMGLAGPYEQYF	TGTGCCAGTAGTATGGGACTAGCGGGGCCCTACGAGCAGTACTTC
TRBJ2-7	NA	TRBV29-1	NA	CSAQTGLTYEQYF	TGCAGCGCCCAGACCGGGCTTACCTACGAGCAGTACTTC
TRBJ2-1	once	TRBV27	NA	CASSGDRSYNEQFF	TGTGCCAGCAGTGGCGACAGGTCCTACAATGAGCAGTTCTTC
TRBJ2-3	NA	TRBV4-3	TRBD2	CASSQAYPGLAGTDTQYF	TGCGCCAGCAGCCAAGCCTACCCGGGACTAGCGGGAACAGATACGCAGTATTTT
TRBJ2-7	NA	TRBV6-5	TRBD2	CASSYSTSGGVYEQYF	TGTGCCAGCAGTTACTCGACAAGCGGGGGGGTCTACGAGCAGTACTTC
TRBJ1-1	NA	TRBV19	NA	CASSLGSTEAFF	TGTGCCAGTAGTTTGGGGAGCACTGAAGCTTTCTTT
TRBJ2-4	NA	TRBV7-9	NA	CASSFGRTLAKNIQYF	TGTGCCAGCAGCTTTGGGCGGACGTTAGCCAAAAACATTCAGTACTTC
TRBJ2-7	NA	TRBV30	TRBD1	CAADREVYEQYF	TGTGCCGCGGACAGGGAAGTCTACGAGCAGTACTTC
TRBJ2-6	NA	TRBV5-4	NA	CASSSGSGANVLTF	TGTGCCAGCAGCTCAGGGTCTGGGGCCAACGTCCTGACTTTC
TRBJ2-5	NA	TRBV7-8	TRBD2	CASSLQSGGAQETQYF	TGTGCCAGCAGCTTACAGAGCGGGGGGGCCCAAGAGACCCAGTACTTC
TRBJ2-7	NA	TRBV27	TRBD1	CASSKGAPGQGLDEQYF	TGTGCCAGCAGTAAGGGCGCCCCGGGACAGGGGTTGGACGAGCAGTACTTC
TRBJ2-4	NA	TRBV6-6	NA	CASTERGAKNIQYF	TGTGCCAGCACCGAGCGAGGAGCCAAAAACATTCAGTACTTC